Sequencing of this T cell receptor (beta chain) was carried out in a study of control samples from healthy donors and cancer patients. The CDR3 contains 15 residues. From germline, CDR1 is LGHNT and CDR2 FRNRAP. The junction had 2 bases not matched to a gene; V was cut back by 3 bases and J by 3 bases. Clones were read by immunoSEQ multiplex PCR, and TCRdb kept only the in-frame ones, dropping some. The sample lists more than 95,000 clones, approximately 92% seen once, with around 0.52% in the top ten. The source of this sequence is a man older than 75 with head and neck cancer. The rearrangement links TRBV12-5 to TRBJ2-1; 10 bases are shared with TRBD1. The specimen sequenced was PBMCs. CDR3 loop: CASGFGTGDYNEQFF. The CDR3 coding sequence is TGTGCTAGTGGTTTTGGGACAGGGGACTACAATGAGCAGTTCTTC.